This T cell receptor beta chain derives from a study of cytomegalovirus exposure and HLA in healthy donors. For the study at large: An early release of data contained tens of millions of unique TCRs, which came from HLA-typed donors. Whole-study results and caveats: In an earlier analysis, in around 590 donors, most V segments appeared productive either ~87% or ~30% of the time. Most TCR sequences were uncommon, yet certain public TCRs appeared in many donors.

About this clone itself: The target antigen is unknown.

PCR employed 60 Vbeta and 13 Jbeta primers. Here immunoSEQ multiplex PCR was the method, and the copy in TCRdb shows in-frame clones only, minus some. The sample has about 78,000 clones, around 70% seen once. Trimming shortened V by 2 bases and J by 6 bases, and 12 bases separated the two germline ends. The CDR3 is 15 amino acids. CDR1 is SGHNT and CDR2 is YYREEE in the germline V gene (reference sequence). This chain joins TRBV5-4 and TRBJ1-6; TRBD1 might be the D (5 bases). The sample comprised PBMCs. The source is a woman in her forties in good health and CMV-seropositive. CDR3 amino acids: CASSFGGVGNSPLHF. Here the CDR3 DNA reads TGTGCCAGCAGCTTCGGGGGGGTAGGTAATTCACCCCTCCACTTT.